This entry lists 32 T cell receptor beta chains sequenced from one sample in a study of post-analysis software for immune sequencing data. Points from the study as a whole: The study found TRBV5-6, TRBV5-1 and TRBV20-1 among about 5 TRBV segments more frequent in patients than controls.

Researchers reported that TCR beta cDNA libraries carried unique molecular identifiers. TCRdb independently ran MiXCR on the PCR reads; one entry per CDR3 protein. The sample has approximately 460,000 distinct CDR3 sequences; nearly 45% are singletons. Their target antigens are unknown. The sequenced sample consisted of blood. These receptors were taken from a girl between 10 and 17 years old with multiple sclerosis.

The CDR3 nucleotides read TGCAGTGCTTCCCTAGCGGGAGGGCTCAATGAGCAGTTCTTC. It is translated as CSASLAGGLNEQFF. The rearrangement links TRBV20-1 to TRBJ2-1, with 12 positions matching TRBD2. In germline, CDR1 is DFQATT, CDR2 SNEGSKA (reference sequence). The ends lost 5 bases at V and 6 bases at J; junction bases unmatched: 5. The CDR3 extends over 14 amino acids.

The V and J genes are TRBV20-1 and TRBJ2-1; 7 positions match TRBD2. This CDR3 comprises 12 residues. Germline loops: CDR1 DFQATT, CDR2 SNEGSKA (reference sequence). Trimming at V came to 3 bases and at J to 8 bases, leaving 4 bases not matched to a gene. In DNA form, the CDR3 reads TGCAGTGCTAGTCCACGGGAGGATGAGCAGTTCTTC. As protein: CSASPREDEQFF.

This chain connects TRBV29-1 to TRBJ2-7; TRBD2 agrees at 7 bases. Per the germline V gene, CDR1 is SQVTM and CDR2 is ANQGSEA. The CDR3 runs 13 residues. The V gene end was trimmed by 6 bases and the J gene end by 3 bases; junction bases not matched to a gene: 8. In DNA form, the CDR3 reads TGCAGCGTAGGAGGACTAGGGTGCTACGAGCAGTACTTC. This translates into CSVGGLGCYEQYF.

This CDR3 is CSVEVRRVYGYTF. CDR3 nucleotide sequence: TGCAGCGTTGAAGTGCGGCGGGTCTATGGCTACACCTTC. The chain has TRBV29-1 and TRBJ1-2; D uncertain. V was cut by 1 base and J by 4 bases, with 10 bases left in between. The CDR3 runs to 13 residues. Germline CDR1 and CDR2: SQVTM and ANQGSEA.

This clonotype was recorded a few times. The chain joins TRBV25-1 to TRBJ2-7; possibly TRBD1 or TRBD2 for D (5 bases each). TRBJ2-5 matches the DNA end more closely, so the J call is doubtful. The CDR3 totals 14 residues. Looked up from germline, CDR1 is MGHDK and CDR2 is SYGVNS. CDR3: CASSEFAEGETQYF. The CDR3 DNA reads TGTGCCAGCAGTGAATTCGCAGAGGGGGAGACCCAGTACTTC.

A few counts support this clonotype. The chain recombines TRBV29-1 with TRBJ2-5; 7 bases match TRBD1. The DNA end favors TRBJ2-7, so the J call may be wrong. The CDR3 contains 12 residues. Germline V CDR1 and CDR2: SQVTM, ANQGSEA. The CDR3 DNA reads as TGCAGCGTTCAGGGACAGACCTACGAGCAGTACTTC. Translation: CSVQGQTYEQYF.

V is TRBV18 and J is TRBJ1-2, with D hard to call. From germline, CDR1 is KGHSH and CDR2 LQKENI. The length of the CDR3 is 17 residues. Trimming took 5 bases from V and 0 from J, leaving 19 bases between them. Here the CDR3 reads CASSSLSGVTANYGYTF. The CDR3 region has the DNA TGTGCCAGCTCATCCTTGAGCGGGGTAACGGCTAACTATGGCTACACCTTC.

The gene calls are TRBV12-3 or TRBV12-4 and TRBJ2-7; D gene uncertain. The germline V and J ends were trimmed by 5 bases and 7 bases, with 12 bases remaining between them. CDR3 length: 12 amino acids. CDR3 sequence: CASSRILREQYF. CDR3 coding DNA: TGTGCCAGCAGTCGGATTCTGAGGGAGCAGTACTTC.

The rearrangement links TRBV12-3 or TRBV12-4 to TRBJ2-1; the match to TRBD2 covers 10 bases. The CDR3 has 17 residues. The trim removed 2 bases at V and 3 bases at J, leaving 7 bases unmatched. CDR3 DNA sequence: TGTGCCAGCAGTTTAATAGCGGGAGGAATCGGCTACAATGAGCAGTTCTTC. As protein: CASSLIAGGIGYNEQFF.

The chain is built from TRBV6-2 or TRBV6-3 and TRBJ2-7, with no clear D. The germline CDR1 and CDR2 sequences are MNHEY and SVGEGT. The V end was cut by 0 bases, the J end by 2 bases, with 5 bases between. CDR3 length: 13 residues. The CDR3 DNA reads as TGTGCCAGCAGTTACTCCACCACCTACGAGCAGTACTTC. Encoded protein: CASSYSTTYEQYF.

This chain uses TRBV27 with TRBJ2-3; 7 bases map to TRBD2. This CDR3 is 16 amino acids long. Germline V gene lookup returns CDR1 MNHEY and CDR2 SMNVEV (reference sequence). Trimming removed 4 bases from V and 3 bases from J; junction bases left unmatched: 10. This CDR3 reads CASSSLGGGETDTQYF. DNA for the CDR3: TGTGCCAGCAGTTCCCTCGGCGGGGGTGAGACAGATACGCAGTATTTT.

The chain combines TRBV5-1 with TRBJ2-3; TRBD1 agrees at 7 bases. This CDR3 spans 14 amino acids. The trim removed 4 bases at V and 4 bases at J, leaving 6 bases unmatched. Germline V CDR1 and CDR2: SGHRS, YFSETQ. CDR3 sequence (DNA): TGCGCCAGCAGCCCAGGACAGGACGCAGATACGCAGTATTTT. Its protein product is CASSPGQDADTQYF. Full variable domain (rest looked up from reference TRBV5-1 and TRBJ2-3): KAGVTQTPRYLIKTRGQQVTLSCSPISGHRSVSWYQQTPGQGLQFLFEYFSETQRNKGNFPGRFSGRQFSNSRSEMNVSTLELGDSALYLCASSPGQDADTQYFGPGTRLTVL.

Only a few counts were recorded for this clonotype. The chain joins TRBV3-1 to TRBJ2-1, with 7 positions matching TRBD2. The junction had 7 bases not matched to a gene; V was cut back by 1 base and J by 4 bases. CDR3 length: 16 amino acids. Germline V gene lookup returns CDR1 LGHDT and CDR2 YNNKEL (reference sequence). The CDR3 loop reads CASSQGLLAFYNEQFF. The CDR3, as DNA: TGTGCCAGCAGCCAAGGGTTACTAGCGTTTTACAATGAGCAGTTCTTC.

The CDR3 loop is CACSLGAASTYEQYF. CDR3 DNA sequence: TGTGCTTGCTCACTGGGGGCAGCTTCAACCTACGAGCAGTACTTC. The V call is TRBV18, the J call TRBJ2-7; the D gene is possibly TRBD1 (6 bases). This CDR3 is built from 15 residues. Per the germline V gene, CDR1 is KGHSH and CDR2 is LQKENI.

Remarks on this clonotype: A much larger clone sits a single nucleotide away, making a read error possible. This chain links TRBV25-1 with TRBJ1-1; tentative D call: TRBD1 (5 bases). This CDR3 is built from 12 residues. CDR1 is MGHDK and CDR2 is SYGVNS in the germline V gene. The V end lost 8 bases, the J end lost 4 bases, and 11 bases lay between the germline ends. CDR3 protein: CASGAASTEAFF. The CDR3 nucleotides read TGTGCCAGCGGGGCAGCGAGCACTGAAGCTTTCTTT.

This clonotype was counted a few times. This rearrangement joins TRBV5-1 to TRBJ2-1; 11 nucleotides align to TRBD1. Trimming cost V 4 bases and J 8 bases; bases outside gene matches: 2. Germline CDR1 is SGHRS and CDR2 is YFSETQ. The CDR3 sequence is 13 residues long. The CDR3 sequence: CASSRTGGDEQFF. CDR3 nucleotides: TGCGCCAGCAGCCGGACAGGGGGCGATGAGCAGTTCTTC.

The genes are TRBV29-1 and TRBJ2-7, with 12 nucleotides matching TRBD2. Germline-derived CDR1 and CDR2 are SQVTM and ANQGSEA. The length of the CDR3 is 15 residues. V lost 1 base, J lost 3 bases, and 4 bases stayed unmatched. This CDR3 reads CSVEALAGGFYEQYF. Here the CDR3 DNA reads TGCAGCGTTGAAGCACTAGCGGGGGGTTTCTACGAGCAGTACTTC.

The chain's CDR3 is CSAREPGRNTEAFF. The CDR3 bases are TGCAGTGCTAGAGAGCCAGGGCGGAACACTGAAGCTTTCTTT. The rearrangement links TRBV20-1 to TRBJ1-1; tentatively, D is TRBD1 (5 bases). V lost 0 bases and J 1 base, leaving 9 bases between the germline ends. Germline values: CDR1 DFQATT, CDR2 SNEGSKA (reference sequence). The CDR3 sequence is 14 residues long.

The chain joins TRBV28 to TRBJ1-4; tentatively, D is TRBD1 (5 bases). CDR1 and CDR2 (germline): MDHEN, SYDVKM. The CDR3 sequence is 15 residues long. The ends were cut back, 1 base at V and 8 bases at J, with 14 bases in the middle. The CDR3 nucleotides read TGTGCCAGCAGTTTATCAGGGCTTATCGGGGAAAAACTGTTTTTT. Translating gives CASSLSGLIGEKLFF.

The CDR3 loop is CASSPGQGPNIQYF. The CDR3 DNA sequence: TGCGCCAGCAGCCCGGGACAGGGGCCAAACATTCAGTACTTC. J is TRBJ2-4 and V is TRBV5-1; 10 bases line up with TRBD1. The CDR3 is made up of 14 amino acids. Trimming at V came to 4 bases and at J to 6 bases, leaving 4 bases not matched to a gene. Looked up from germline, CDR1 is SGHRS and CDR2 is YFSETQ. The variable domain in full, with the rest retrieved from reference TRBV5-1 and TRBJ2-4, is KAGVTQTPRYLIKTRGQQVTLSCSPISGHRSVSWYQQTPGQGLQFLFEYFSETQRNKGNFPGRFSGRQFSNSRSEMNVSTLELGDSALYLCASSPGQGPNIQYFGAGTRLSVL.

This chain joins TRBV20-1 and TRBJ2-1; 13 bases align to TRBD2. Germline V gives CDR1 DFQATT, CDR2 SNEGSKA (reference sequence). V gave up 5 bases and J gave up 7 bases; unmatched junction bases: 8. CDR3 length: 15 residues. Here the CDR3 reads CSASTSGRAQNEQFF. Here the CDR3 DNA reads TGCAGTGCTTCCACTAGCGGGAGGGCGCAGAATGAGCAGTTCTTC.

This clonotype has only a few counts. One end of the junction does not line up with germline, which may come from a read error. The CDR3 loop reads CTSSLGTVTLQGPETQYF. The DNA of the CDR3 is TGTACCAGCAGCTTAGGAACAGTAACCCTACAGGGTCCAGAGACCCAGTACTTC. The chain recombines TRBV7-9 with TRBJ2-5, with D perhaps matching TRBD1 (6 bases). The germline CDR1 and CDR2 sequences are SEHNR and FQNEAQ (reference sequence). There are 18 residues in the CDR3.

V usage is TRBV7-2 and J usage is TRBJ1-1; D remains ambiguous. Trimming stripped 4 bases from V and 1 base from J, with 13 bases between. This CDR3 is 15 amino acids long. The germline gives CDR1 SGHTA, CDR2 FQGNSA. CDR3: CASSSKGSRNTEAFF. The CDR3 region has the DNA TGTGCCAGCAGCTCTAAAGGGTCAAGGAACACTGAAGCTTTCTTT.

The J gene is TRBJ1-4, the V gene TRBV28; 7 nucleotides align to TRBD1. The V and J ends lost 1 base and 5 bases, in that order; junction bases with no gene match: 4. The CDR3 covers 15 residues. Germline assignment: CDR1 MDHEN and CDR2 SYDVKM. The CDR3 DNA sequence: TGTGCCAGCAGTTTATCGACAGGGCTCAATGAAAAACTGTTTTTT. Protein: CASSLSTGLNEKLFF.

The gene calls are TRBV5-1 and TRBJ1-4; TRBD1 aligns across 9 bases. Germline V CDR1 and CDR2: SGHRS, YFSETQ. The CDR3 extends over 15 amino acids. Trimming removed 4 bases from V and 6 bases from J; junction bases left unmatched: 7. CDR3 nucleotide sequence: TGCGCCAGCAGCACCTCGACAGGGGGGGATGAAAAACTGTTTTTT. The encoded protein is CASSTSTGGDEKLFF.

This clonotype was counted only a few times. This rearrangement joins TRBV5-1 to TRBJ2-7; D might be TRBD1 (6 bases). The ends were cut back, 4 bases at V and 2 bases at J, with 13 bases in the middle. The CDR3 consists of 14 residues. Germline CDR1 reads SGHRS; CDR2 reads YFSETQ. CDR3 amino acids: CASSLRQAPYEQYF. For the CDR3, the DNA is TGCGCCAGCAGCCTCCGACAGGCCCCCTACGAGCAGTACTTC.

V is TRBV30 and J is TRBJ1-2; the D is unclear. This CDR3 region has 15 residues. Trimming shortened V by 3 bases and J by 7 bases, and 21 bases separated the two germline ends. CDR1 and CDR2 (germline): GTSNPN, SVGIG (reference sequence). The CDR3 loop reads CAWSPQTLLESGYTF. As DNA, the CDR3 is TGTGCCTGGAGCCCACAGACTCTCCTGGAAAGTGGCTACACCTTC. Complete variable domain (other parts from reference TRBV30 and TRBJ1-2): SQTIHQWPATLVQPVGSPLSLECTVEGTSNPNLYWYRQAAGRGLQLLFYSVGIGQISSEVPQNLSASRPQDRQFILSSKKLLLSDSGFYLCAWSPQTLLESGYTFGSGTRLTVV.

The gene calls are TRBV4-1 and TRBJ1-1, with D perhaps matching TRBD1 (6 bases). From germline, CDR1 is MGHRA and CDR2 YSYEKL. CDR3 size: 13 residues. The ends were cut back, 6 bases at V and 5 bases at J, with 13 bases in the middle. The chain's CDR3 is CASSSQGGTEAFF. The DNA for the CDR3 is TGCGCCAGCAGTTCACAGGGCGGGACTGAAGCTTTCTTT.

V and J are TRBV10-3 and TRBJ2-7; D tentatively reads TRBD1 or TRBD2 (5 bases each). The closer fit of TRBJ2-5 to the DNA end suggests the J call may be wrong. The CDR3 has 14 amino acids. Germline CDR1 reads ENHRY; CDR2 reads SYGVKD. CDR3 sequence (DNA): TGTGCCATTGCGTCTCTTGGGGGAGTTGAGACCCAGTACTTC. As protein: CAIASLGGVETQYF.

This clonotype was picked up a small number of times. This rearrangement joins TRBV6-5 to TRBJ1-2; possibly TRBD1 for D (5 bases). Germline CDR1 reads MNHEY; CDR2 reads SVGAGI. CDR3 length equals 14 residues. Trimming took 0 bases from V and 0 from J, leaving 5 bases between them. The CDR3 DNA reads TGTGCCAGCAGTTACTCGACAGCTAACTATGGCTACACCTTC. Translation gives CASSYSTANYGYTF.

This clonotype was counted a few times. The DNA is omitted, as the CDR3 cannot be located on it reliably, and the CDR3 follows TCRdb's listing. The CDR3 loop reads CASSFLESSYEQYF. The chain is built from TRBV12-3 or TRBV12-4 and TRBJ2-7. Both ends counted, the CDR3 spans 14 residues.

This chain uses TRBV3-1 with TRBJ1-6; TRBD1 aligns across 8 bases. The V gene end was trimmed by 4 bases and the J gene end by 7 bases; junction bases not matched to a gene: 6. The CDR3 runs to 15 residues. CDR1 and CDR2 from the germline V gene are LGHDT and YNNKEL (reference sequence). The CDR3 sequence: CASSLLAGGNSPLHF. In DNA form, the CDR3 reads TGTGCCAGCAGCCTCCTCGCAGGGGGCAATTCACCCCTCCACTTT.